These 29 T cell receptor beta chains share one sample of origin, sequenced in a study of T cells in Graves' hyperthyroidism and ophthalmopathy. TCR beta CDR3 regions were amplified from RNA transcripts. HTBI primers were used for first-round RT-PCR of the TCR CDR3. TCRdb analysed the multiplex PCR reads with MiXCR anew, one entry per CDR3 protein. The table includes 660,000 or so distinct CDR3 sequences, 45% detected once. Source material: peripheral blood or thyroid tissue (not recorded which). The receptors originated from an adult man with Graves' disease, either hyperthyroidism or ophthalmopathy (not recorded which).

This clonotype was detected many times. The chain employs TRBV24-1 and TRBJ2-2, with D uncertain. Germline values: CDR1 KGHDR, CDR2 SFDVKD. Trimming stripped 7 bases from V and 5 bases from J, with 10 bases between. The CDR3 covers 13 residues. This CDR3 is CATSFLETGELFF. The CDR3 bases are TGTGCCACCAGCTTTTTGGAGACCGGGGAGCTGTTTTTT.

V and J are TRBV20-1 and TRBJ2-7, with 14 bases fitting TRBD2. This CDR3 is 18 amino acids long. Unmatched junction bases numbered 9, after V lost 2 bases and J lost 0 bases. From germline, CDR1 is DFQATT and CDR2 SNEGSKA (reference sequence). The CDR3 spells CSARSGLAGGGGSYEQYF. The CDR3 coding sequence is TGCAGTGCTAGAAGTGGACTAGCGGGGGGCGGGGGCTCCTACGAGCAGTACTTC.

Concerning this clonotype: At one end the junction does not follow the germline gene, possibly because of a read error. The chain uses TRBV4-1 and TRBJ1-2; TRBD1 aligns across 11 bases. The CDR3 is 19 residues long. Germline CDR1 and CDR2: MGHRA and YSYEKL. The CDR3 region has the DNA TGTGCCAGCAGCCAGGGAGGGGGACAGGGGGACGATTCCAACTATGGCTACACCTTC. Translation: CASSQGGGQGDDSNYGYTF.

The chain employs TRBV15 and TRBJ1-2, with D unresolved. Germline V CDR1 and CDR2: LNHNV, YYDKDF (reference sequence). The CDR3 totals 17 residues. With 1 base removed from V and 1 base from J, the gap between germline ends came to 16 bases. CDR3 bases: TGTGCCACCAGCAGAGGTTCAGCGGGAGGCGATAACTATGGCTACACCTTC. It yields the protein CATSRGSAGGDNYGYTF.

The chain uses TRBV7-8 and TRBJ2-5, with 11 positions matching TRBD2. Losses at the gene ends were 5 bases for V and 5 bases for J; bases not matched to a gene: 4. The germline V gene encodes CDR1 SGHVS and CDR2 FQNEAQ. The CDR3 totals 14 residues. The CDR3 nucleotides read TGTGCCAGCAGCGAGACTAGCGGGACCGAGACCCAGTACTTC. This translates into CASSETSGTETQYF.

This rearrangement joins TRBV5-1 to TRBJ2-5; no reliable D call. CDR3 length equals 13 residues. V was clipped by 1 base and J by 2 bases, with 6 bases between them. The germline V gene encodes CDR1 SGHRS and CDR2 YFSETQ. The CDR3: CASSLLVQETQYF. For the CDR3, the DNA is TGCGCCAGCAGCTTGTTAGTTCAAGAGACCCAGTACTTC. Supplemented by reference TRBV5-1 and TRBJ2-5, the full variable domain reads KAGVTQTPRYLIKTRGQQVTLSCSPISGHRSVSWYQQTPGQGLQFLFEYFSETQRNKGNFPGRFSGRQFSNSRSEMNVSTLELGDSALYLCASSLLVQETQYFGPGTRLLVL.

This chain joins TRBV7-9 and TRBJ1-4, with D uncertain. The V and J ends lost 3 bases and 5 bases respectively, with 7 bases between them. The germline gives CDR1 SEHNR, CDR2 FQNEAQ (reference sequence). The CDR3 runs to 13 residues. The CDR3 DNA sequence: TGTGCCAGCAGCTTCGGGTCGAATGAAAAACTGTTTTTT. Protein product: CASSFGSNEKLFF. Full variable domain (missing parts from reference TRBV7-9 and TRBJ1-4): DTGVSQNPRHKITKRGQNVTFRCDPISEHNRLYWYRQTLGQGPEFLTYFQNEAQLEKSRLLSDRFSAERPKGSFSTLEIQRTEQGDSAMYLCASSFGSNEKLFFGSGTQLSVL.

This clonotype was recorded many times. The chain links TRBV29-1 to TRBJ1-6; TRBD1 matches 9 bases. J lost 6 bases, V lost 6 bases, and 3 bases had no gene match. Germline V CDR1 and CDR2: SQVTM, ANQGSEA. The CDR3 loop spans 13 amino acids. The CDR3 bases are TGCAGCGTGACGACAGGGGGTAATTCACCCCTCCACTTT. Its translation: CSVTTGGNSPLHF.

This clonotype was detected ten times or more. This rearrangement joins TRBV15 to TRBJ1-1; D not certain. The CDR3 extends over 13 amino acids. Germline V gene lookup returns CDR1 LNHNV and CDR2 YYDKDF (reference sequence). V was trimmed by 9 bases and J by 1 base, leaving 12 bases between them. The CDR3 sequence: CATWGGKNTEAFF. The CDR3 DNA follows: TGTGCCACTTGGGGAGGGAAGAACACTGAAGCTTTCTTT.

As regards this clonotype: Relative to the germline gene, one junction end is altered; a read error may explain this. The chain recombines TRBV12-3 or TRBV12-4 with TRBJ1-6; no firm D call. This CDR3 region has 16 residues. CDR3 sequence reads: CAGSLPESSYNSPLHF. DNA of the CDR3: TGTGCCGGCAGTTTACCCGAAAGCTCCTATAATTCACCCCTCCACTTT.

The chain recombines TRBV24-1 with TRBJ2-5; D tentatively fits TRBD1 or TRBD2 (5 bases each). Germline CDR1 reads KGHDR; CDR2 reads SFDVKD. Trimming removed 12 bases at V and 4 bases at J, with 20 bases between. The CDR3 contains 14 residues. CDR3 amino acids: CAGSSPGTSETQYF. CDR3 DNA sequence: TGTGCCGGTAGTAGTCCAGGGACCTCAGAGACCCAGTACTTC.

This clonotype was observed at least ten times. J is TRBJ1-1 and V is TRBV29-1; 9 bases map to TRBD1. Losses at the gene ends were 3 bases for V and 6 bases for J; bases not matched to a gene: 8. Germline CDR1 and CDR2: SQVTM and ANQGSEA. CDR3 length equals 14 residues. The chain's CDR3 is CSVDPDRGGAEAFF. The CDR3 nucleotides are TGCAGCGTTGACCCGGACAGGGGAGGGGCTGAAGCTTTCTTT. Full variable domain (rest looked up from reference TRBV29-1 and TRBJ1-1): SAVISQKPSRDICQRGTSLTIQCQVDSQVTMMFWYRQQPGQSLTLIATANQGSEATYESGFVIDKFPISRPNLTFSTLTVSNMSPEDSSIYLCSVDPDRGGAEAFFGQGTRLTVV.

This clonotype showed up many times. V usage is TRBV29-1 and J usage is TRBJ1-2; D is perhaps TRBD1 (5 bases). CDR3 length: 14 residues. Germline V gene data show CDR1 as SQVTM and CDR2 as ANQGSEA. V dropped 3 bases and J dropped 4 bases, with 15 bases sitting between them. CDR3 nucleotide sequence: TGCAGCGTTGAGCTCAGGGACGGCATCTATGGCTACACCTTC. It specifies CSVELRDGIYGYTF.

Many counts were recorded for this clonotype. V and J are TRBV25-1 and TRBJ2-7; D gene unclear. Trimming pared 2 bases from V and 0 bases from J, leaving 5 bases between. The CDR3 runs 13 residues. Germline V gives CDR1 MGHDK, CDR2 SYGVNS. CDR3 in amino acids: CASSEEISYEQYF. The CDR3, as DNA: TGTGCCAGCAGTGAAGAGATCTCCTACGAGCAGTACTTC.

This sequence joins TRBV25-1 and TRBJ1-2; TRBD1 is a possible D gene (5 bases). V lost 2 bases, J lost 8 bases, and 12 bases lay in between. Per the germline V gene, CDR1 is MGHDK and CDR2 is SYGVNS. The CDR3 has 13 residues. The chain's CDR3 is CASSEAGAGGYTF. The DNA of the CDR3 is TGTGCCAGCAGTGAAGCCGGGGCCGGGGGCTACACCTTC.

The rearrangement uses TRBV20-1 and TRBJ2-2; D gene unclear. The CDR3 sequence is 16 residues long. CDR1 and CDR2 (germline): DFQATT, SNEGSKA (reference sequence). Trimming cost V 0 bases and J 0 bases, with 11 bases left between them. CDR3 sequence: CSARDSRQPNTGELFF. The DNA of the CDR3 is TGCAGTGCTAGAGATTCTCGGCAACCGAACACCGGGGAGCTGTTTTTT.

A few counts support this clonotype. The rearrangement uses TRBV2 and TRBJ1-2; the D gene is possibly TRBD1 (5 bases). The CDR3 runs 15 residues. CDR1 is SNHLY, CDR2 FYNNEI, per germline. The V gene lost 3 bases and the J gene lost 7 bases, with 18 bases spanning the gap. CDR3 DNA: TGTGCCAGCAGTGATTCACAGGCGGCCGGGCGTGGCTACACCTTC. Protein sequence: CASSDSQAAGRGYTF.

This clonotype was detected many times. The chain employs TRBV9 and TRBJ2-7; D not certain. The ends were cut back, 3 bases at V and 6 bases at J, with 4 bases in the middle. In germline, CDR1 is SGDLS, CDR2 YYNGEE. The CDR3 sequence is 10 residues long. CDR3 coding DNA: TGTGCCAGCAGCGAGTTCGAGCAGTACTTC. This codes for CASSEFEQYF.

The chain is built from TRBV6-6 and TRBJ2-2, with D uncertain. V was cut by 6 bases and J by 4 bases, with 15 bases left in between. Germline V gene sequence: CDR1 MNHNY, CDR2 SVGAGI (reference sequence). The CDR3 runs to 15 residues. CDR3 loop: CASSPGFGGTGELFF. The CDR3 region has the DNA TGTGCCAGCAGCCCGGGTTTCGGTGGCACCGGGGAGCTGTTTTTT.

CDR3 amino acids: CASSLEDRGPDYGYTF. The DNA for the CDR3 is TGTGCCAGCAGCTTGGAGGACAGGGGACCCGACTATGGCTACACCTTC. This chain joins TRBV7-9 and TRBJ1-2; 9 nucleotides line up with TRBD1. Per the germline V gene, CDR1 is SEHNR and CDR2 is FQNEAQ (reference sequence). The CDR3 has 16 residues. Losses at the gene ends were 3 bases for V and 3 bases for J; bases not matched to a gene: 8.

CDR3 loop: CSVETGGEGTEAFF. The CDR3 DNA is TGCAGCGTTGAGACAGGGGGCGAGGGCACTGAAGCTTTCTTT. J is TRBJ1-1 and V is TRBV29-1; 10 bases fit TRBD1. The length of the CDR3 is 14 residues. Trimming at V came to 3 bases and at J to 4 bases, leaving 5 bases not matched to a gene. In germline, CDR1 is SQVTM, CDR2 ANQGSEA.

A few counts support this clonotype. J is TRBJ2-7 and V is TRBV19, with D perhaps given as TRBD1 or TRBD2 (5 bases each). From germline, CDR1 is LNHDA and CDR2 SQIVND (reference sequence). This CDR3 region has 12 residues. V lost 1 base and J 6 bases, leaving 7 bases between the germline ends. The CDR3 sequence: CASSIVGTEQYF. CDR3 in DNA: TGTGCCAGTAGTATAGTTGGGACCGAGCAGTACTTC.

The V gene is TRBV27, the J gene TRBJ2-5; 9 nucleotides align to TRBD2. Germline loops: CDR1 MNHEY, CDR2 SMNVEV (reference sequence). Losses at the gene ends were 4 bases for V and 5 bases for J; bases not matched to a gene: 11. CDR3 size: 16 residues. In nucleotides, the CDR3 is TGTGCCAGCAGTTCCCAAGCGGGAGGAGTAAGGGAGACCCAGTACTTC. Its protein is CASSSQAGGVRETQYF.

This clonotype was counted between two and nine times. The V call is TRBV29-1, the J call TRBJ1-1; TRBD1 is a possible D gene (5 bases). V lost 6 bases and J lost 0, with 17 bases in between. CDR1 SQVTM and CDR2 ANQGSEA come from the germline V gene. The CDR3 has 15 residues. The CDR3 protein is CSVTQRDRLNTEAFF. The CDR3 coding sequence is TGCAGCGTCACCCAACGGGACCGCTTGAACACTGAAGCTTTCTTT.

As to this clonotype: The junction shows a germline mismatch at one end, possibly a read error. V is TRBV5-8 and J is TRBJ1-4, with a weak D call TRBD1 (5 bases). Germline lookup yields CDR1 SGHTS and CDR2 YDEGEE. The CDR3 covers 16 residues. CDR3 sequence: CASSLGQGASGEKLFF. Here the CDR3 DNA reads TGCGCCAGCAGCCTTGGCCAGGGAGCGTCGGGTGAAAAACTGTTTTTT.

The J gene is TRBJ1-5, the V gene TRBV2; 7 nucleotides align to TRBD1. The J segment lost 7 bases and the V segment lost 3 bases, leaving 9 bases of the junction unmatched. Germline CDR1 reads SNHLY; CDR2 reads FYNNEI. CDR3 length: 15 amino acids. CDR3 sequence (DNA): TGTGCCAGCAGTGATCCTACAGGGGCGAAGCAGCCCCAGCATTTT. Amino acid sequence: CASSDPTGAKQPQHF.

This chain connects TRBV10-3 to TRBJ2-7; 11 bases fit TRBD2. This CDR3 has 19 amino acids. The J segment lost 4 bases and the V segment lost 6 bases, leaving 20 bases of the junction unmatched. Looked up from germline, CDR1 is ENHRY and CDR2 is SYGVKD. CDR3 DNA sequence: TGTGCCATCAGCCACACAACCTCCGTAGCGGGAGGGGCTTGGTACGAGCAGTACTTC. Translation gives CAISHTTSVAGGAWYEQYF.

This clonotype was seen ten or more times. The V and J genes are TRBV10-3 and TRBJ1-1; D gene unclear. Germline V lookup: CDR1 ENHRY, CDR2 SYGVKD. Trimming pared 0 bases from V and 8 bases from J, leaving 7 bases between. This CDR3 comprises 12 residues. The CDR3 DNA follows: TGTGCCATCAGTGAGTCGGTGGTCGAAGCTTTCTTT. It encodes CAISESVVEAFF.

The chain has TRBV29-1 and TRBJ1-3, with 7 bases that match TRBD1. V lost 7 bases to trimming and J lost 8 bases; unmatched junction nucleotides: 8. The CDR3 loop spans 12 amino acids. The germline gives CDR1 SQVTM, CDR2 ANQGSEA. The CDR3 sequence: CSAGQDADTIYF. The CDR3 DNA reads as TGCAGCGCTGGACAGGATGCGGACACCATATATTTT.